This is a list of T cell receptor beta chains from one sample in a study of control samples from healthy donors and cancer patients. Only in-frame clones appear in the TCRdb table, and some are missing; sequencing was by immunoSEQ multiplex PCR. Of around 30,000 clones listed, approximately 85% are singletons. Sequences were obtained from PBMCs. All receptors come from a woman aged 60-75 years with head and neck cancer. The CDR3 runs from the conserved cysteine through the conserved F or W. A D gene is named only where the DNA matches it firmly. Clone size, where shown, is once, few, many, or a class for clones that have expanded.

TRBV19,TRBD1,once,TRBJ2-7,CASSIVGTGQYEQYF,TGTGCCAGTAGTATAGTGGGGACAGGGCAATACGAGCAGTACTTC
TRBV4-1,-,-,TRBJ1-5,CASSQGGGDQPQHF,TGCGCCAGCAGCCAAGGGGGAGGGGATCAGCCCCAGCATTTT
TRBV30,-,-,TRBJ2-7,CAWTYEQYF,TGTGCCTGGACTTACGAGCAGTACTTC
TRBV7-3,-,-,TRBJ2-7,CASSLDRSPVYEQYF,TGTGCCAGCAGCTTAGACAGGTCTCCGGTTTACGAGCAGTACTTC
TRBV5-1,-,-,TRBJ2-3,CASSLQGSTDTQYF,TGCGCCAGCAGCTTGCAGGGGAGCACAGATACGCAGTATTTT
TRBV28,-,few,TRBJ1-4,CASSSSGVDEKLFF,TGTGCCAGCAGTTCGTCAGGGGTTGATGAAAAACTGTTTTTT
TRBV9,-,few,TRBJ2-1,CASSVAHTPRSSYNEQFF,TGTGCCAGCAGCGTAGCTCATACGCCCAGAAGCTCCTACAATGAGCAGTTCTTC
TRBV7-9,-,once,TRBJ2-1,CASLYGESYNEQFF,TGTGCCAGCTTATATGGGGAGTCCTACAATGAGCAGTTCTTC
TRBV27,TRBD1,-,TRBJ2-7,CASRGYIDRDEQYF,TGTGCCAGCAGGGGGTACATAGACAGGGACGAGCAGTACTTC
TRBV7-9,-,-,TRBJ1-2,CASSSSAGFRAGYTF,TGTGCCAGCAGCTCTTCAGCCGGGTTTCGGGCGGGCTACACCTTC
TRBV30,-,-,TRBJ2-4,CAWSVHGKDIQYF,TGTGCCTGGAGTGTACACGGGAAAGACATTCAGTACTTC
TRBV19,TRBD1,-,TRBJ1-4,CASSIHGRGTPQDNEKLFF,TGTGCCAGTAGTATTCATGGCAGGGGGACCCCACAAGATAATGAAAAACTGTTTTTT
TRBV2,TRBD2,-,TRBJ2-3,CATLAGDSDTQYF,TGTGCCACCTTAGCGGGGGACTCAGATACGCAGTATTTT
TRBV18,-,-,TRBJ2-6,CASSKVMPGANVLTF,TGTGCCAGCTCAAAGGTGATGCCTGGGGCCAACGTCCTGACTTTC
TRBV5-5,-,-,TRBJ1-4,CASSLDPTNEKLFF,TGTGCCAGCAGCTTGGATCCTACTAATGAAAAACTGTTTTTT
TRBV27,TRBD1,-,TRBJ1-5,CASSSRTGRGRQPQHF,TGTGCCAGCAGTTCCCGGACAGGGCGGGGTAGGCAGCCCCAGCATTTT
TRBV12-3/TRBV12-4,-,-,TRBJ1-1,CASSLGTEAFF,TGTGCCAGCAGTTTGGGCACTGAAGCTTTCTTT
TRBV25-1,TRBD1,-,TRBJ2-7,CASSVQTGGPYEQYF,TGTGCCAGCAGTGTACAGACAGGGGGCCCCTACGAGCAGTACTTC
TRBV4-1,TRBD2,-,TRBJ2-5,CASSLTGTSGFYLYF,TGCGCCAGCAGCCTTACCGGGACTAGCGGGTTTTACCTGTACTTC
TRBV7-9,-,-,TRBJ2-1,CASSPPVVHEQFF,TGTGCCAGCAGCCCCCCCGTCGTCCATGAGCAGTTCTTC
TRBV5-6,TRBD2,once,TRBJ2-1,CASSPVGLGRYNEQFF,TGTGCCAGCAGCCCCGTGGGACTAGGGCGCTACAATGAGCAGTTCTTC
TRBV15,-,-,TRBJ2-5,CATSSSGTGDETQYF,TGTGCCACCAGCAGTTCCGGGACTGGAGACGAGACCCAGTACTTC
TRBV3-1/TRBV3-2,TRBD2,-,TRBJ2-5,CASSQDPPSGGAGTQYF,TGTGCCAGCAGCCAAGATCCCCCTAGCGGGGGGGCGGGGACCCAGTACTTC
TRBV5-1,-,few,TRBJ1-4,CASSLSGATNEKLFF,TGCGCCAGCAGCCTGTCTGGTGCAACTAATGAAAAACTGTTTTTT
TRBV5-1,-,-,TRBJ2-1,CASSLISGVDEQFF,TGCGCCAGCAGCTTAATTTCAGGGGTGGATGAGCAGTTCTTC
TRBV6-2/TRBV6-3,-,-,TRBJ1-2,CASSDPRLVYGYTF,TGTGCCAGCAGTGACCCCCGCCTGGTCTATGGCTACACCTTC
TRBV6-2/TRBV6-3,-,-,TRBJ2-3,CASSLAGETDTQYF,TGTGCCAGCAGTTTAGCAGGGGAGACAGATACGCAGTATTTT
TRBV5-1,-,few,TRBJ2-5,CASSLSRRPSLAQETQYF,TGCGCCAGCAGCTTATCTAGACGACCTTCTCTAGCGCAAGAGACCCAGTACTTC
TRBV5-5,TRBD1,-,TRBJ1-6,CASKTGTANSPLHF,TGTGCCAGCAAAACCGGGACAGCTAATTCACCCCTCCACTTT